This passage covers 9 T cell receptor beta chains from one sample sequenced in a study of T cells after yellow fever vaccination. TCRdb re-called the 5' RACE reads with MiXCR, one entry per CDR3 protein. The sample shows more than 450,000 distinct CDR3 sequences, about a fifth of them seen only once. The sequenced sample was PBMCs, obtained more than 20 days after the first yellow fever vaccination. These receptors came from a man aged 18 to 35 who received the YFV17D yellow fever vaccine.

This chain joins TRBV12-3 or TRBV12-4 and TRBJ1-1; 7 bases are shared with TRBD1. This CDR3 region has 14 residues. Losses at the gene ends were 7 bases for V and 3 bases for J; bases not matched to a gene: 8. CDR3: CASIMDRQDTEAFF. In DNA, the CDR3 is TGTGCCAGCATCATGGACAGGCAAGACACTGAAGCTTTCTTT.

The chain is built from TRBV6-5 and TRBJ1-5; TRBD1 matches 7 bases. From germline, CDR1 is MNHEY and CDR2 SVGAGI. With V trimmed by 4 bases and J by 1 base, 4 bases remained unmatched. The CDR3 is made up of 15 amino acids. The CDR3 reads CASSSDRISNQPQHF. The CDR3 bases are TGTGCCAGCAGTTCGGACAGGATCAGCAATCAGCCCCAGCATTTT.

This clonotype was observed once. The chain uses TRBV6-5 and TRBJ1-4, with D possibly TRBD1 on 5 matching bases. The germline V and J ends were trimmed by 0 bases and 7 bases, with 12 bases remaining between them. The CDR3 consists of 15 residues. Germline CDR1 and CDR2: MNHEY and SVGAGI. The CDR3 bases are TGTGCCAGCAGTTACTCGATCAGGGTTGGTGAAAAACTGTTTTTT. Encoded protein: CASSYSIRVGEKLFF.

The gene calls are TRBV6-1 and TRBJ2-1; 10 bases are a match to TRBD1. This CDR3 spans 16 amino acids. The V and J ends lost 7 bases and 6 bases, in that order; junction bases with no gene match: 12. From germline, CDR1 is MNHNS and CDR2 SASEGT. The CDR3 is CASTWTGGVPGNEQFF. In DNA, the CDR3 is TGTGCCAGCACCTGGACAGGGGGGGTTCCCGGCAATGAGCAGTTCTTC.

This clonotype was counted only a few times. The chain joins TRBV9 to TRBJ1-1, with a tentative D call TRBD1 (5 bases). V was shortened by 0 bases and J by 4 bases, with 10 bases between the two germline ends. The germline CDR1 and CDR2 sequences are SGDLS and YYNGEE. The CDR3 spans 14 residues. The CDR3 reads CASSVVGLGTEAFF. Written as DNA, the CDR3 is TGTGCCAGCAGCGTAGTGGGGCTTGGCACTGAAGCTTTCTTT. Full variable domain (remainder filled in from reference TRBV9 and TRBJ1-1): DSGVTQTPKHLITATGQRVTLRCSPRSGDLSVYWYQQSLDQGLQFLIQYYNGEERAKGNILERFSAQQFPDLHSELNLSSLELGDSALYFCASSVVGLGTEAFFGQGTRLTVV.

The genes are TRBV20-1 and TRBJ2-1; 8 nucleotides agree with TRBD2. Germline-derived CDR1 and CDR2 are DFQATT and SNEGSKA (reference sequence). This CDR3 has 12 amino acids. V was clipped by 5 bases and J by 8 bases; unmatched bases: 5. The CDR3 nucleotides read TGCAGTGCTGTCCCGGGGGGGGATGAGCAGTTCTTC. Protein sequence: CSAVPGGDEQFF.

V usage is TRBV3-1 and J usage is TRBJ2-7, with a weak D call TRBD2 (5 bases). The CDR3 contains 19 residues. The V gene's germline CDR1 is LGHDT and CDR2 YNNKEL (reference sequence). The ends were cut back, 5 bases at V and 0 bases at J, with 26 bases in the middle. This chain's CDR3 is CASSTRADQGTASSYEQYF. The CDR3 coding sequence is TGTGCCAGCAGCACCCGAGCGGACCAAGGCACGGCTAGCTCCTACGAGCAGTACTTC.

The rearrangement uses TRBV30 and TRBJ1-1; D perhaps matches TRBD1 (5 bases). With 2 bases removed from V and 5 bases from J, the gap between germline ends came to 12 bases. Germline loops: CDR1 GTSNPN, CDR2 SVGIG (reference sequence). The CDR3 is 13 residues long. For the CDR3, the DNA is TGTGCCTGGAGTATTTACCGGGGGACTGAAGCTTTCTTT. The encoded protein is CAWSIYRGTEAFF.

A few counts support this clonotype. This chain uses TRBV7-9 with TRBJ2-3; D possibly corresponds to TRBD1 (6 bases). This CDR3 contains 15 residues. Per the germline V gene, CDR1 is SEHNR and CDR2 is FQNEAQ (reference sequence). The germline V and J ends were trimmed by 7 bases and 2 bases, with 16 bases remaining between them. The chain's CDR3 is CASTKLTGFTDTQYF. The CDR3 DNA follows: TGTGCCAGCACCAAGTTAACAGGGTTCACAGATACGCAGTATTTT.